The T cell receptor (beta chain) under discussion was sequenced for a study of T cell responses to AZD1222 COVID-19 vaccine. Study outcomes and limitations: Unmutated variant regions are reportedly targeted by nearly half of spike-specific TCRs. Clonal diversity may have been underestimated, and the donors were mostly white British, with more females than males.

Concerning this clone itself: The antigen remains undetermined.

Method: immunoSEQ multiplex PCR; TCRdb's copy keeps in-frame clones and lacks some. Of 120,000 or so clones in the sample, 90% were seen once. This CDR3 has 12 residues. Trimming took 3 bases from V and 6 from J, leaving 9 bases between them. The sequencing used peripheral blood, collected on day 0 of MenACWY control vaccination. The clonotype was recovered from an adult in good health. The rearrangement joins TRBV12-3 or TRBV12-4 to TRBJ2-7; tentatively, D is TRBD1 or TRBD2 (6 bases each). In DNA, the CDR3 is TGTGCCAGCAGTTTGGGGGGCGGCGAGCAGTACGTC. Its translation is CASSLGGGEQYV.